What follows are 24 T cell receptor beta chains derived from one specimen sequenced in a study of blood T cell repertoires in COVID-19. TCRdb's copy holds only in-frame clones and misses some; the assay was immunoSEQ multiplex PCR. This table has about 70,000 clones, roughly 81% appearing once. Sequenced sample: peripheral blood. The receptor set was obtained from a man older than 75 with acute or convalescent COVID-19.

Here the CDR3 DNA reads TGTGCCAGCTCACAAGGGGTAGGTCAGCCCCAGCATTTT. Amino acid sequence: CASSQGVGQPQHF. V usage is TRBV18 and J usage is TRBJ1-5; the D gene is possibly TRBD1 (5 bases). Deletions cut 4 bases from V and 6 bases from J, with 10 bases between. Germline V CDR1 and CDR2: KGHSH, LQKENI. The CDR3 consists of 13 residues.

The chain combines TRBV19 with TRBJ2-7; TRBD1 agrees at 10 bases. Germline V gives CDR1 LNHDA, CDR2 SQIVND (reference sequence). The CDR3 has 14 amino acids. V lost 5 bases and J lost 5; bases outside the gene matches: 6. The CDR3 DNA reads TGTGCCAGTAGTTCCTGGACAGGGGGGGACGAGCAGTACTTC. The encoded protein is CASSSWTGGDEQYF.

This rearrangement joins TRBV15 to TRBJ1-2; perhaps TRBD1 as D (5 bases). Germline assignment: CDR1 LNHNV and CDR2 YYDKDF (reference sequence). The CDR3 length is 16 residues. V lost 0 bases to trimming and J lost 5 bases, with 16 bases between them. As DNA, the CDR3 is TGTGCCACCAGCAGAGATCAGCCAGGGCCCCTGTATGGCTACACCTTC. Translating it yields CATSRDQPGPLYGYTF. The full variable domain, rest sourced from reference TRBV15 and TRBJ1-2, is DAMVIQNPRYQVTQFGKPVTLSCSQTLNHNVMYWYQQKSSQAPKLLFHYYDKDFNNEADTPDNFQSRRPNTSFCFLDIRSPGLGDTAMYLCATSRDQPGPLYGYTFGSGTRLTVV.

This rearrangement joins TRBV6-2 or TRBV6-3 to TRBJ2-6, with D perhaps matching TRBD1 (6 bases). V was clipped by 6 bases and J by 1 base, with 10 bases between them. This CDR3 contains 15 residues. CDR1 and CDR2 (germline): MNHEY, SVGEGT. In DNA, the CDR3 is TGTGCCAGCAGCATCCAGGGGTCTGGGGCCAACGTCCTGACTTTC. It specifies CASSIQGSGANVLTF.

This clone was detected only a few times. The rearrangement joins TRBV6-2 or TRBV6-3 to TRBJ2-7, with 11 nucleotides matching TRBD2. The CDR3 spans 17 residues. The V and J ends lost 0 bases and 5 bases, in that order; junction bases with no gene match: 9. Germline values: CDR1 MNHEY, CDR2 SVGEGT. The CDR3 nucleotides are TGTGCCAGCAGTTACTCGAGAGCTAGCGGGAGGTACCACGAGCAGTACTTC. This codes for CASSYSRASGRYHEQYF.

DNA for the CDR3: TGTGCCAGCAGTTTCCGTGGACAGTACTACGAGCAGTACTTC. Translated, it gives CASSFRGQYYEQYF. The rearrangement links TRBV28 to TRBJ2-7; a weak D match, TRBD1 (6 bases). The CDR3 totals 14 residues. Per germline, CDR1 MDHEN and CDR2 SYDVKM. V shed 3 bases and J shed 3 bases, with 12 bases lying between them.

This clone occurred many times. The chain joins TRBV19 to TRBJ1-5; 9 positions agree with TRBD1. Germline loops: CDR1 LNHDA, CDR2 SQIVND (reference sequence). The CDR3 contains 16 residues. The junction had 11 bases not matched to a gene; V was cut back by 5 bases and J by 6 bases. The CDR3, as DNA: TGTGCCAGTAGTTATGGGGACAGGGAAGGAAGTCAGCCCCAGCATTTT. Residues: CASSYGDREGSQPQHF.

This chain joins TRBV2 and TRBJ1-2; D is unclear. This CDR3 contains 13 residues. The V end was cut by 3 bases, the J end by 4 bases, with 9 bases between. Germline-derived CDR1 and CDR2 are SNHLY and FYNNEI. Written as DNA, the CDR3 is TGTGCCAGCAGTGACAGGCAACTCTATGGCTACACCTTC. Amino acid sequence: CASSDRQLYGYTF.

The chain carries TRBV19 and TRBJ2-1; D is uncertain. Germline loops: CDR1 LNHDA, CDR2 SQIVND (reference sequence). CDR3 length equals 13 residues. V was pared by 5 bases and J by 10 bases, with 15 bases between. This chain's CDR3 is CASSPPKTREQFF. In nucleotides, the CDR3 is TGTGCCAGTAGTCCCCCCAAGACTCGGGAGCAGTTCTTC.

The chain is built from TRBV13 and TRBJ2-3, with TRBD2 identical over 11 bases. CDR3 size: 16 residues. Germline CDR1 PRHDT, CDR2 FYEKMQ (reference sequence). V was pared by 5 bases and J by 2 bases, with 6 bases of the junction left unmatched. CDR3 sequence (DNA): TGTGCCAGCAGCCCCTTAGCGGGGGGGAACACAGATACGCAGTATTTT. Protein: CASSPLAGGNTDTQYF. Looking up the rest from reference TRBV13 and TRBJ2-3 gives the full variable domain: AAGVIQSPRHLIKEKRETATLKCYPIPRHDTVYWYQQGPGQDPQFLISFYEKMQSDKGSIPDRFSAQQFSDYHSELNMSSLELGDSALYFCASSPLAGGNTDTQYFGPGTRLTVL.

A word on this clone: A read error may account for a junction end that differs from germline. V usage is TRBV7-7 and J usage is TRBJ2-1, with D perhaps matching TRBD2 (6 bases). Germline CDR1 is SSHAT and CDR2 is FNYEAQ (reference sequence). The CDR3 sequence is 13 residues long. The CDR3: CASSLAAINEQFF. The CDR3 DNA reads as TGTGCTAGCAGCTTAGCGGCAATCAATGAGCAGTTCTTC.

The V call is TRBV5-6, the J call TRBJ1-5; 7 nucleotides align to TRBD1. Germline V lookup: CDR1 SGHDT, CDR2 YYEEEE. V trimming: 4 bases; J trimming: 3 bases; junction bases outside the gene matches: 4. This CDR3 comprises 14 residues. The CDR3 region has the DNA TGTGCCAGCAGCGCGACAGGGATCAATCAGCCCCAGCATTTT. Its protein product is CASSATGINQPQHF.

This chain uses TRBV7-9 with TRBJ2-5; a weak D match, TRBD2 (7 bases). The CDR3 spans 15 residues. V lost 7 bases, J lost 1 base, and 16 bases lay in between. Germline values: CDR1 SEHNR, CDR2 FQNEAQ (reference sequence). The CDR3 protein is CASTNGGGAQETQYF. CDR3 DNA sequence: TGTGCCAGCACCAACGGAGGGGGGGCCCAAGAGACCCAGTACTTC.

V usage is TRBV3-1 (or the pseudogene TRBV3-2) and J usage is TRBJ1-1; D is possibly TRBD1 (5 bases). The germline gives CDR1 LGHDT, CDR2 YNNKEL (reference sequence). Between the trimmed V and J ends, which lost 1 base and 7 bases, there was a span of 10 bases. The CDR3 spans 13 residues. The CDR3 loop is CASSQAGGSEAFF. The DNA for the CDR3 is TGTGCCAGCAGCCAAGCCGGGGGAAGTGAAGCTTTCTTT.

V is TRBV7-9 and J is TRBJ2-6; the D gene is possibly TRBD1 (7 bases). V was trimmed by 4 bases and J by 0 bases, leaving 16 bases between them. Germline V gene lookup returns CDR1 SEHNR and CDR2 FQNEAQ (reference sequence). The CDR3 has 18 amino acids. The CDR3 DNA is TGTGCCAGCAGCTACACGACAGGGAGGCACTCTGGGGCCAACGTCCTGACTTTC. It encodes CASSYTTGRHSGANVLTF.

This clone was recorded once. The chain has TRBV12-3 or TRBV12-4 and TRBJ1-2, with D perhaps matching TRBD1 (6 bases). The CDR3 is made up of 13 amino acids. Trimming left V 6 bases short and J 1 base short, with 9 bases between. CDR3: CASSLDSNYGYTF. CDR3 coding DNA: TGTGCCAGCAGCCTGGACAGTAACTATGGCTACACCTTC.

This clone was seen a handful of times. V usage is TRBV6-6 and J usage is TRBJ2-7; D is perhaps TRBD1 (6 bases). The germline V gene encodes CDR1 MNHNY and CDR2 SVGAGI (reference sequence). The length of the CDR3 is 13 residues. V was trimmed by 5 bases and J by 7 bases, leaving 15 bases between them. The CDR3 is CASSLGSGVEQYF. The CDR3 DNA reads TGTGCCAGCAGTCTGGGTTCAGGGGTTGAGCAGTACTTC.

The chain is built from TRBV6-5 and TRBJ1-1, with D hard to call. The CDR3 spans 15 residues. Germline V gives CDR1 MNHEY, CDR2 SVGAGI. V lost 0 bases and J lost 4, with 12 bases in between. CDR3: CASSYSSRVSTEAFF. CDR3 nucleotides: TGTGCCAGCAGTTACTCGAGTCGGGTTAGCACTGAAGCTTTCTTT.

The chain combines TRBV18 with TRBJ2-1; TRBD2 matches 12 bases. Trimming removed 6 bases from V and 7 bases from J; junction bases left unmatched: 10. The CDR3 runs to 16 residues. CDR1 and CDR2 (germline): KGHSH, LQKENI. CDR3 residues: CASSFSLAGGSNEQFF. CDR3 in DNA: TGTGCCAGCTCGTTCTCACTAGCGGGAGGATCAAATGAGCAGTTCTTC.

The chain employs TRBV2 and TRBJ2-5, with 8 bases aligning to TRBD1. The CDR3 covers 15 residues. The junction had 4 bases not matched to a gene; V was cut back by 3 bases and J by 1 base. CDR1 is SNHLY and CDR2 is FYNNEI in the germline V gene. This chain's CDR3 is CASSENRGVQETQYF. The CDR3 DNA is TGTGCCAGCAGTGAGAACAGGGGGGTCCAAGAGACCCAGTACTTC.

The chain has TRBV2 and TRBJ2-1; no clear D. The CDR3 runs to 14 residues. Looked up from germline, CDR1 is SNHLY and CDR2 is FYNNEI. Trimming cost V 2 bases and J 6 bases, with 11 bases left between them. The CDR3 coding sequence is TGTGCCAGCAGTGAATCGGTGGCTAGCAATGAGCAGTTCTTC. Protein sequence: CASSESVASNEQFF. The full variable domain, its missing parts supplied by reference TRBV2 and TRBJ2-1, is EPEVTQTPSHQVTQMGQEVILRCVPISNHLYFYWYRQILGQKVEFLVSFYNNEISEKSEIFDDQFSVERPDGSNFTLKIRSTKLEDSAMYFCASSESVASNEQFFGPGTRLTVL.

CDR3 DNA sequence: TGTGCCAGCAGCCAGGACAGACAAGAGACCCAGTACTTC. Its protein product is CASSQDRQETQYF. V and J are TRBV7-3 and TRBJ2-5; a possible D gene is TRBD1 (6 bases). Trimming left V 5 bases short and J 2 bases short, with 9 bases between. This CDR3 spans 13 amino acids. Germline values: CDR1 SGHTA, CDR2 FQGTGA.

This clone was recorded once. V gene TRBV5-4 combines with J gene TRBJ1-1, with D tentatively TRBD1 (6 bases). Per germline, CDR1 SGHNT and CDR2 YYREEE (reference sequence). This CDR3 spans 13 amino acids. With 1 base removed from V and 6 bases from J, the gap between germline ends came to 10 bases. The CDR3 bases are TGTGCCAGCAGCTTGACAGGGCGGTCTGAAGCTTTCTTT. Residues: CASSLTGRSEAFF. Full variable domain (outside the CDR3, taken from reference TRBV5-4 and TRBJ1-1): ETGVTQSPTHLIKTRGQQVTLRCSSQSGHNTVSWYQQALGQGPQFIFQYYREEENGRGNFPPRFSGLQFPNYSSELNVNALELDDSALYLCASSLTGRSEAFFGQGTRLTVV.

V gene TRBV11-1 combines with J gene TRBJ2-3, with 7 nucleotides matching TRBD1. The CDR3 extends over 16 amino acids. J lost 3 bases, V lost 2 bases, and 8 bases had no gene match. CDR1 and CDR2 from the germline V gene are SGHAT and FQDESV (reference sequence). CDR3 region: CASSLLRGLYTDTQYF. The CDR3 DNA reads TGTGCCAGCAGCTTACTCAGGGGGTTGTATACAGATACGCAGTATTTT.